A single TCR beta chain is shown here with its context. Its antigen is currently unknown. This may come from a read error, since a much larger clone is one base off. From fresh peripheral blood, approximately 10 ml in volume, the PBMCs were obtained. The data stem from a study of Graves' ophthalmopathy and Graves' hyperthyroidism. Amplification targeted the TCR beta CDR3 regions, with RNA transcripts as the source material. The workflow started with a first-round RT-PCR run with HTBI primers and then moved on to a second-round multiplex PCR. In TCRdb, the multiplex PCR reads were re-called with MiXCR into one record per CDR3 protein. The sample contains almost 750,000 distinct CDR3 sequences, around 40% of which appear only once. Notes on the study in general: Among thyroid clonotypes expanded above 0.001 frequency, most also appeared in blood.

Material: peripheral blood. The sequence was obtained from an adult man with Graves' ophthalmopathy.

The CDR3: CVSSLGQFSNQPQHF. The CDR3 DNA sequence: TGTGTCAGCAGCTTGGGACAGTTTAGCAATCAGCCCCAGCATTTT. J is TRBJ1-5 and V is TRBV13, with TRBD1 matching 7 bases. Germline V gene sequence: CDR1 PRHDT, CDR2 FYEKMQ (reference sequence). This CDR3 is built from 15 residues.